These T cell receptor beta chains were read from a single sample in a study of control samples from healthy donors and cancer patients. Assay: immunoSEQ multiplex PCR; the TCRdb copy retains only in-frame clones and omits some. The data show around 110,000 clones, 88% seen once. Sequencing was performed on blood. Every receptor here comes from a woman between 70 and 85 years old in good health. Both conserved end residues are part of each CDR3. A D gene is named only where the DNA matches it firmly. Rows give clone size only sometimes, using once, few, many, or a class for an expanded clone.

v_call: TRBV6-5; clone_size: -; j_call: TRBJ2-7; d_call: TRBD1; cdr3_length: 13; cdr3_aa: CAGGQGHSYEQYF; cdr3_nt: TGTGCCGGGGGACAGGGCCACTCCTACGAGCAGTACTTC
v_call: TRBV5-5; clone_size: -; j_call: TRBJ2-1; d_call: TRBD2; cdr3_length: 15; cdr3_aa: CASSKSGGVGNEQFF; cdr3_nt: TGTGCCAGCAGCAAGAGCGGGGGGGTGGGAAATGAGCAGTTCTTC
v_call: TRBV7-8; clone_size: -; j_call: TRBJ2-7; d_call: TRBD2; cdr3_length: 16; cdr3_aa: CASSSLGLAGAYEQYF; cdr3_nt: TGTGCCAGCAGCTCTCTGGGACTAGCGGGGGCCTACGAGCAGTACTTC
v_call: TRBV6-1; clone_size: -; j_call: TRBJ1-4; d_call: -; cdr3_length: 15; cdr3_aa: CASSEMRATNEKLFF; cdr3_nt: TGTGCCAGCAGTGAGATGCGGGCAACTAATGAAAAACTGTTTTTT
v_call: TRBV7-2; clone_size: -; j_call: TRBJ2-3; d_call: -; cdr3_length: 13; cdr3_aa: CASSLAGEDTQYF; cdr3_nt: TGTGCCAGCAGCTTAGCAGGGGAAGATACGCAGTATTTT
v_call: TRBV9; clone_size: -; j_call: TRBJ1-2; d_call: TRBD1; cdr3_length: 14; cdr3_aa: CASSAGTGDYGYTF; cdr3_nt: TGTGCCAGCAGTGCCGGGACAGGGGATTATGGCTACACCTTC
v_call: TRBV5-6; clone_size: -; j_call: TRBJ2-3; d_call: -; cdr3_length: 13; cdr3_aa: CASSQGPTDTQYF; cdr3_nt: TGTGCCAGCAGCCAGGGGCCCACAGATACGCAGTATTTT
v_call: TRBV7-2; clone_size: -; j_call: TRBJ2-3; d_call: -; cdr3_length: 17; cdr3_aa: CASSADWDPPSTDTQYF; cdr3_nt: TGTGCCAGCAGCGCGGACTGGGATCCTCCTAGCACAGATACGCAGTATTTT
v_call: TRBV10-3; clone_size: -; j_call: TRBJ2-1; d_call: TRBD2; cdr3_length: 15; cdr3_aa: CAIRPSAGGRDEQFF; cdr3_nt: TGTGCCATCAGGCCCTCAGCGGGGGGGCGGGATGAGCAGTTCTTC
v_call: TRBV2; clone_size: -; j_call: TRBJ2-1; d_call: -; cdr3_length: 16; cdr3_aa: CASSRLSELSYNEQFF; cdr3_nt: TGTGCCAGCAGCCGTCTTAGCGAACTATCCTACAATGAGCAGTTCTTC
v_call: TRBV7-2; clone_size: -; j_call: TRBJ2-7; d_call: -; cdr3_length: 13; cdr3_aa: CASSFAGSYEQYF; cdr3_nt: TGTGCCAGCAGCTTTGCGGGGTCCTACGAGCAGTACTTC
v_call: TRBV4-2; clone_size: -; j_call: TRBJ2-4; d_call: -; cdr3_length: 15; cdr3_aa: CASSQARGFRNIQYF; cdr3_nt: TGTGCCAGCAGCCAAGCCCGGGGGTTTCGGAACATTCAGTACTTC
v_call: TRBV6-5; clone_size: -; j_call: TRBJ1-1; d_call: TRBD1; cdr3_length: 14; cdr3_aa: CASSRGPGNTEAFF; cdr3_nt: TGTGCCAGCAGCAGGGGGCCCGGGAACACTGAAGCTTTCTTT
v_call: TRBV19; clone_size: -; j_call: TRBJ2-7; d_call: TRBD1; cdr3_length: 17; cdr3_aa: CASSDRPVWQGAGEQYF; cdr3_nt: TGTGCCAGTAGCGACCGCCCGGTGTGGCAGGGGGCGGGTGAGCAGTACTTC
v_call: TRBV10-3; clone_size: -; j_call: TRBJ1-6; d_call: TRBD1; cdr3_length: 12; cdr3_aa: CATRQGASPLHF; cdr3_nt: TGTGCCACACGACAGGGAGCTTCACCCCTCCACTTT
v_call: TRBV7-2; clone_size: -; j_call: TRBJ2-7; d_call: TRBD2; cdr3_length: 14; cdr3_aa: CASSKLAGAREQYF; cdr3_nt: TGTGCCAGCAGCAAACTAGCGGGGGCGAGGGAGCAGTACTTC
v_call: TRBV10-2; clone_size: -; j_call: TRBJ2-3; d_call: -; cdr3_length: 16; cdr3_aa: CASSIDWSYGTDTQYF; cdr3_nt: TGCGCCAGCAGCATTGACTGGTCCTATGGCACAGATACGCAGTATTTT
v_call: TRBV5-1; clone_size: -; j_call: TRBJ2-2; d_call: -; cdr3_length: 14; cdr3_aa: CASSSVGDVGELFF; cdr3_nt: TGCGCCAGCAGCTCGGTGGGCGATGTCGGGGAGCTGTTTTTT
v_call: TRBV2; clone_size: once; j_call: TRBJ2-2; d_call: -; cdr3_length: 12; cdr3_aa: CASSRGAGELFF; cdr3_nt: TGTGCCAGCAGTCGAGGGGCCGGGGAGCTGTTTTTT
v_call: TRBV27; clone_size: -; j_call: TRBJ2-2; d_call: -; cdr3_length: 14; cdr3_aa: CASSSGANTGELFF; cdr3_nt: TGTGCCAGCAGTTCCGGGGCGAACACCGGGGAGCTGTTTTTT
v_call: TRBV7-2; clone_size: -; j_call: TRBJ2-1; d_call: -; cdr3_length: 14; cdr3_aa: CASSSPSLDNEQFF; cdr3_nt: TGTGCCAGCAGCTCGCCATCTCTGGACAATGAGCAGTTCTTC
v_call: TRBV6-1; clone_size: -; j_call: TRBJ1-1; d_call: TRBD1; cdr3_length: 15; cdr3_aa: CASSEVGQGATEAFF; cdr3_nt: TGTGCCAGCAGTGAAGTTGGACAGGGGGCCACTGAAGCTTTCTTT
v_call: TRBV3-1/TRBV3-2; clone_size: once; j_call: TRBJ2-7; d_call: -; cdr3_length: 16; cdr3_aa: CASSSWDRSKSYEQYF; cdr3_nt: TGTGCCAGCAGTTCGTGGGACCGTTCGAAATCCTACGAGCAGTACTTC
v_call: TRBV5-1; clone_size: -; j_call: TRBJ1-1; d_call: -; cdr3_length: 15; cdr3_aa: CASSGRGPTNTEAFF; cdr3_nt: TGCGCCAGCAGCGGCCGCGGGCCAACGAACACTGAAGCTTTCTTT